This TCR beta chain emerged from a study of shared clonotypes between healthy human individuals. Assay: immunoSEQ multiplex PCR; the TCRdb copy retains only in-frame clones and omits some. Of some 380,000 clones in the sample, about 96% were seen once. Concerning this clone: Antigen: not known.

Study-level points and caveats: An effect of sequencing depth on clonotype sharing among donors was expected.

This CDR3 is built from 15 residues. CDR1 MDHEN and CDR2 SYDVKM come from the germline V gene. V shed 4 bases, J shed 14 bases, and the junction held 17 bases outside the gene matches. The sequenced material came from memory CD8+ T cells sorted from blood. The sample's subset: CD45RO+ cells pooled with CCR7-negative TemRA cells. The chain joins TRBV28 to TRBJ2-3; the match to TRBD2 covers 8 bases. This TCR came from a man aged 25 to 45 in good health. CDR3 residues: CASSSPGLAPPGPYF. DNA of the CDR3: TGTGCCAGCAGTTCACCCGGACTAGCACCGCCCGGGCCGTATTTT.